These 17 T cell receptor beta chains share one sample of origin, sequenced in a study of blood T cells in healthy people across ages. PCR was performed a second time for about 7 to 12 cycles using a sample-barcoded 5' primer and a J-beta primer mix. One entry per CDR3 protein results from TCRdb running MiXCR on the 5' RACE reads. The sample includes about 670,000 distinct CDR3 sequences, around 38% of them seen just once. The specimen sequenced was blood. The receptors stem from a man older than 75 in good health.

This clonotype has at least ten counts. The chain links TRBV7-2 to TRBJ2-7; 9 bases align to TRBD1. Germline assignment: CDR1 SGHTA and CDR2 FQGNSA. The V segment lost 3 bases and the J segment 3 bases; nucleotides outside the gene matches: 9. The CDR3 has 16 amino acids. CDR3 loop: CASSLGQGQGLYEQYF. DNA of the CDR3: TGTGCCAGCAGCTTGGGACAGGGTCAGGGCCTCTACGAGCAGTACTTC.

The chain employs TRBV6-2 or TRBV6-3 and TRBJ1-2; 9 bases agree with TRBD1. After removal of 7 bases from V and 4 bases from J, the junction contained 10 bases not matched to a gene. Germline CDR1 reads MNHEY; CDR2 reads SVGEGT. The CDR3 covers 15 residues. In DNA form, the CDR3 reads TGTGCCAGCACCACCCAGGACAGGGGATTCTATGGCTACACCTTC. Its protein product is CASTTQDRGFYGYTF.

The chain is built from TRBV6-5 and TRBJ2-5; D ambiguous. The V and J ends lost 0 bases and 5 bases respectively, with 7 bases between them. Germline CDR1 reads MNHEY; CDR2 reads SVGAGI. The CDR3 contains 13 residues. The CDR3 is CASSYSVGETQYF. In DNA, the CDR3 is TGTGCCAGCAGTTACTCGGTCGGTGAGACCCAGTACTTC.

The rearrangement uses TRBV7-2 and TRBJ2-1, with D perhaps matching TRBD2 (6 bases). The V gene lost 6 bases and the J gene lost 9 bases, with 12 bases spanning the gap. Germline lookup yields CDR1 SGHTA and CDR2 FQGNSA. This CDR3 has 12 amino acids. The CDR3 protein is CASRGGWAEQFF. Written as DNA, the CDR3 is TGTGCCAGCAGGGGGGGTTGGGCTGAGCAGTTCTTC. The full variable domain, its missing parts supplied by reference TRBV7-2 and TRBJ2-1, is GAGVSQSPSNKVTEKGKDVELRCDPISGHTALYWYRQSLGQGLEFLIYFQGNSAPDKSGLPSDRFSAERTGGSVSTLTIQRTQQEDSAVYLCASRGGWAEQFFGPGTRLTVL.

V gene TRBV3-1 combines with J gene TRBJ1-5, with D unclear. The CDR3 is 15 amino acids. Germline CDR1 reads LGHDT; CDR2 reads YNNKEL (reference sequence). V lost 1 base and J 6 bases, leaving 13 bases between the germline ends. The CDR3 region is CASSQGKGKRQPQHF. The CDR3 DNA is TGTGCCAGCAGCCAAGGTAAGGGTAAGCGTCAGCCCCAGCATTTT.

V is TRBV12-3 or TRBV12-4 and J is TRBJ2-5, with D possibly TRBD2 on 5 matching bases. The CDR3 contains 14 residues. V was shortened by 7 bases and J by 1 base, with 13 bases between the two germline ends. The CDR3 coding sequence is TGTGCCAGCACCACTACGGACTTCCAAGAGACCCAGTACTTC. Its protein is CASTTTDFQETQYF.

For this clonotype: The germline gene is not matched at one end of the junction; a read error may be the cause. The chain combines TRBV20-1 with TRBJ2-7, with 10 bases that match TRBD2. Judging by the DNA end, TRBJ2-1 fits better; the J call may be wrong. The germline gives CDR1 DFQATT, CDR2 SNEGSKA (reference sequence). The CDR3 runs to 13 residues. DNA of the CDR3: TGCAGTGGTAAAGCGGGGGGGTACACTGAGCAGTTCTTC. Protein product: CSGKAGGYTEQFF.

V usage is TRBV6-1 and J usage is TRBJ2-7; 11 bases map to TRBD2. The germline V gene encodes CDR1 MNHNS and CDR2 SASEGT. The CDR3 consists of 15 residues. The junction had 6 bases not matched to a gene; V was cut back by 4 bases and J by 4 bases. The CDR3 spells CASSAAASGRYEQYF. The CDR3 DNA is TGTGCCAGCAGTGCAGCGGCTAGCGGGAGGTACGAGCAGTACTTC.

This chain links TRBV5-1 with TRBJ1-6; 8 bases match TRBD1. Germline loops: CDR1 SGHRS, CDR2 YFSETQ. The CDR3 runs 15 residues. After removal of 1 base from V and 10 bases from J, the junction contained 7 bases not matched to a gene. The CDR3 DNA follows: TGCGCCAGCAGCTTGAATCGGACAGGGCAGTCACCCCTCCACTTT. Translation gives CASSLNRTGQSPLHF.

V usage is TRBV4-1 and J usage is TRBJ2-7; 9 nucleotides agree with TRBD2. The CDR3 is 18 residues long. Germline loops: CDR1 MGHRA, CDR2 YSYEKL. With V trimmed by 0 bases and J by 2 bases, 11 bases remained unmatched. Here the CDR3 DNA reads TGCGCCAGCAGCCAAGATTCCCTCCTAGCGGGACCTCCCTACGAGCAGTACTTC. Its translation: CASSQDSLLAGPPYEQYF.

There are a few counts of this clonotype. V usage is TRBV11-3 and J usage is TRBJ2-1; either TRBD1 or TRBD2 may fit D (5 bases each). CDR1 is SGHNT and CDR2 is YENEEA in the germline V gene. The CDR3 totals 19 residues. V was shortened by 5 bases and J by 0 bases, with 23 bases between the two germline ends. Here the CDR3 reads CASSPTPGDAQSSYNEQFF. The CDR3 region has the DNA TGTGCCAGCAGCCCGACCCCCGGGGACGCCCAGAGCTCCTACAATGAGCAGTTCTTC.

This clonotype turned up a few times. V and J are TRBV5-1 and TRBJ1-1; 10 bases map to TRBD1. In germline, CDR1 is SGHRS, CDR2 YFSETQ. Trimming cost V 4 bases and J 2 bases; bases outside gene matches: 5. The CDR3 has 15 residues. The CDR3 is CASSRETGGNTEAFF. The CDR3 region has the DNA TGCGCCAGCAGCCGGGAGACAGGGGGCAACACTGAAGCTTTCTTT.

The rearrangement joins TRBV12-3 or TRBV12-4 to TRBJ1-2, with D perhaps matching TRBD1 (5 bases). CDR3 length equals 13 residues. Trimming removed 2 bases at V and 4 bases at J, with 8 bases between. For the CDR3, the DNA is TGTGCCAGCAGTTTAACGACAGTCTATGGCTACACCTTC. Amino acid sequence: CASSLTTVYGYTF.

The V gene is TRBV6-1, the J gene TRBJ2-7; tentative D call: TRBD2 (6 bases). The CDR3 covers 15 residues. Germline V gene sequence: CDR1 MNHNS, CDR2 SASEGT. Deletions cut 2 bases from V and 0 bases from J, with 11 bases between. The DNA of the CDR3 is TGTGCCAGCAGTGAATACGCGGGGAGCTCCTACGAGCAGTACTTC. It translates to CASSEYAGSSYEQYF.

The chain is built from TRBV6-2 or TRBV6-3 and TRBJ2-7; TRBD1 or TRBD2 may be the D gene (5 bases each). Germline assignment: CDR1 MNHEY and CDR2 SVGEGT. This CDR3 is built from 11 residues. The V and J ends lost 4 bases and 12 bases respectively, with 13 bases between them. DNA for the CDR3: TGTGCCAGCAGTTTCGGACTGGGGCGGTACTTC. Protein product: CASSFGLGRYF.

Details on this clonotype: One end of the junction fails to match germline, which may point to a read error. The chain carries TRBV20-1 and TRBJ2-1, with a weak D call TRBD1 (6 bases). The germline V gene has CDR1 DFQATT and CDR2 SNEGSKA (reference sequence). The length of the CDR3 is 15 residues. The CDR3 nucleotides read TGCAGTACTAGAGGGATGTCGGACAGCTACAATGAGCAGTTCTTC. Translation: CSTRGMSDSYNEQFF.

J is TRBJ2-7 and V is TRBV20-1; D is perhaps TRBD1 or TRBD2 (5 bases each). With 5 bases removed from V and 2 bases from J, the gap between germline ends came to 13 bases. Germline CDR1 is DFQATT and CDR2 is SNEGSKA (reference sequence). The CDR3 has 13 residues. Written as DNA, the CDR3 is TGCAGTGCTGTATGGGACCGTGCCTACGAGCAGTACTTC. Protein: CSAVWDRAYEQYF.